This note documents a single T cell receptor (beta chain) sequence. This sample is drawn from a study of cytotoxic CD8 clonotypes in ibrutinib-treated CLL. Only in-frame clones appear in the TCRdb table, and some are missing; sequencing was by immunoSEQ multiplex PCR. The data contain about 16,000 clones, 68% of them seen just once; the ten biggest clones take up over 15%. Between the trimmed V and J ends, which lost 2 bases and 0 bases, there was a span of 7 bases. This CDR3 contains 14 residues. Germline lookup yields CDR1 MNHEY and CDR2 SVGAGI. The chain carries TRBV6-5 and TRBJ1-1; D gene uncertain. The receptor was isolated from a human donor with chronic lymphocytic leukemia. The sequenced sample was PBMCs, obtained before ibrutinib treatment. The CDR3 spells CASSYEGVNTEAFF. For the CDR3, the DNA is TGTGCCAGCAGTTACGAAGGTGTGAACACTGAAGCTTTCTTT.